Following are 21 T cell receptor beta chains from one sample sequenced in a study of Graves' ophthalmopathy and Graves' hyperthyroidism. Amplified material comprised TCR beta CDR3 regions derived from RNA transcripts. First-round RT-PCR relied on HTBI primers, and a second-round multiplex PCR came next. A single record per CDR3 protein comes from TCRdb applying MiXCR to the multiplex PCR reads. The top ten clones hold 44% of a sample with about 740,000 distinct CDR3 sequences, around 40% of them seen once. The source material was peripheral blood. The receptors originated from an adult man with Graves' ophthalmopathy.

In its sample, this clonotype was seen once. V and J are TRBV7-2 and TRBJ2-5, with D perhaps TRBD2 (5 bases). The CDR3 has 13 amino acids. Trimming shortened V by 8 bases and J by 5 bases, and 15 bases separated the two germline ends. The germline gives CDR1 SGHTA, CDR2 FQGNSA. The CDR3 DNA follows: TGTGCCAGCTGCAGAGGGTCTGCCGAGACCCAGTACTTC. Residues: CASCRGSAETQYF.

The chain uses TRBV9 and TRBJ1-5, with D maybe TRBD1 (5 bases). V was pared by 4 bases and J by 2 bases, with 10 bases between. The CDR3 spans 14 residues. CDR1 is SGDLS and CDR2 is YYNGEE in the germline V gene. CDR3 in amino acids: CASSPGSGNQPQHF. CDR3 in DNA: TGTGCCAGCAGCCCAGGGAGTGGCAATCAGCCCCAGCATTTT.

Comment on this clonotype: The junction differs from germline at one of its ends, possibly a read error. The chain combines TRBV10-2 with TRBJ1-5; TRBD1 is a possible D gene (5 bases). Germline CDR1 and CDR2: WSHSY and SAAADI. The CDR3 runs 17 residues. CDR3 bases: TGTGCCAGCAGTGACTCGAGACCCCCGAGGGGAGACCAGCCCCAGCATTTT. Residues: CASSDSRPPRGDQPQHF.

The V gene is TRBV12-3 or TRBV12-4, the J gene TRBJ1-2; weak D call: TRBD1 (6 bases). The CDR3 contains 13 residues. The V end lost 5 bases, the J end lost 7 bases, and 14 bases lay between the germline ends. The CDR3 loop is CASSVGRGAGYTF. Here the CDR3 DNA reads TGTGCCAGCAGTGTGGGCAGGGGCGCTGGCTACACCTTC.

The rearrangement joins TRBV7-9 to TRBJ2-6, with D perhaps matching TRBD1 (6 bases). The V gene lost 3 bases and the J gene lost 14 bases, with 8 bases spanning the gap. Germline CDR1 is SEHNR and CDR2 is FQNEAQ (reference sequence). CDR3 length: 11 residues. The CDR3, as DNA: TGTGCCAGCAGCTTCGGGACACTCCTGACTTTC. Its protein is CASSFGTLLTF.

A few counts support this clonotype. The chain is built from TRBV6-5 and TRBJ2-5; 8 nucleotides line up with TRBD2. The CDR3 consists of 14 residues. Trimming removed 6 bases from V and 2 bases from J; junction bases left unmatched: 5. The germline CDR1 and CDR2 sequences are MNHEY and SVGAGI. The CDR3 spells CASRPTGGQETQYF. As DNA, the CDR3 is TGTGCCAGCAGACCAACGGGGGGGCAAGAGACCCAGTACTTC.

This clonotype was detected many times. The V gene is TRBV7-9, the J gene TRBJ2-5; a weak D match, TRBD2 (6 bases). The CDR3 length is 17 residues. The germline CDR1 and CDR2 sequences are SEHNR and FQNEAQ (reference sequence). V shed 1 base and J shed 9 bases, with 24 bases lying between them. The CDR3 is CASSLVGGDTTKRSQYF. CDR3 nucleotides: TGTGCCAGCAGCTTAGTGGGAGGAGACACGACCAAGAGGTCCCAGTACTTC.

This clonotype was seen only a few times. The chain employs TRBV6-1 and TRBJ1-2, with D hard to call. V dropped 6 bases and J dropped 5 bases, with 10 bases sitting between them. The V gene's germline CDR1 is MNHNS and CDR2 SASEGT. The CDR3 consists of 12 residues. CDR3 sequence (DNA): TGTGCCAGCAGGGTAGGATCTTATGGCTACACCTTC. This gives the protein CASRVGSYGYTF.

This clonotype was counted between two and nine times. This chain joins TRBV3-1 and TRBJ1-6, with TRBD1 identical over 11 bases. V shed 4 bases and J 10 bases; nucleotides not matched to a gene: 6. CDR1 is LGHDT, CDR2 YNNKEL, per germline (reference sequence). CDR3 length: 15 residues. CDR3 protein: CASSPSGTGGSPLHF. The CDR3 DNA reads TGTGCCAGCAGCCCCTCCGGGACAGGGGGATCACCCCTCCACTTT.

The count of this clonotype is one. The rearrangement uses TRBV2 and TRBJ1-1; possibly TRBD1 for D (5 bases). Deletions cut 4 bases from V and 11 bases from J, with 14 bases between. This CDR3 contains 12 residues. Germline CDR1 and CDR2: SNHLY and FYNNEI. CDR3 nucleotide sequence: TGTGCCAGCAGTGCCAGGGACGGGGGGGCTTTCTTT. It is translated as CASSARDGGAFF.

This clonotype was detected a few times. The junction shows a germline mismatch at one end, possibly a read error. The CDR3: CASSQDGPSPLHF. The CDR3 bases are TGCGCCAGCAGCCAAGATGGCCCTTCACCCCTCCACTTT. V usage is TRBV9 and J usage is TRBJ1-6; D is unresolved. Per the germline V gene, CDR1 is SGDLS and CDR2 is YYNGEE. The CDR3 extends over 13 amino acids. Full variable domain (missing parts from reference TRBV9 and TRBJ1-6): DSGVTQTPKHLITATGQRVTLRCSPRSGDLSVYWYQQSLDQGLQFLIQYYNGEERAKGNILERFSAQQFPDLHSELNLSSLELGDSALYFCASSQDGPSPLHFGNGTRLTVT.

This clonotype turned up a few times. CDR3 nucleotides: TGTGCCAGCGGCCGGGGCATGGGAGTTGGCAATCAGCCCCAGCATTTT. Protein product: CASGRGMGVGNQPQHF. The chain uses TRBV25-1 and TRBJ1-5, with D possibly TRBD1 on 5 matching bases. The CDR3 extends over 16 amino acids. Germline loops: CDR1 MGHDK, CDR2 SYGVNS. With 8 bases removed from V and 2 bases from J, the gap between germline ends came to 19 bases.

To note about this clonotype: It may be a read error: a sequence one base away is much more abundant. This chain joins TRBV9 and TRBJ1-1; 12 nucleotides line up with TRBD1. This CDR3 is built from 17 residues. Per germline, CDR1 SGDLS and CDR2 YYNGEE. This CDR3 is CASSLAGQGARRTEALF. The CDR3 coding sequence is TGTGCCAGCAGCTTAGCGGGACAGGGGGCGCGTCGGACTGAAGCTTTGTTT.

The chain has TRBV5-8 and TRBJ1-1; D is unclear. The germline CDR1 and CDR2 sequences are SGHTS and YDEGEE. V was clipped by 4 bases and J by 1 base, with 14 bases between them. The length of the CDR3 is 15 residues. The CDR3 region has the DNA TGTGCCAGCAGCCCGCTAGAGATGGCGAACACTGAAGCTTTCTTT. Translated: CASSPLEMANTEAFF.

This clonotype has only a few counts. The CDR3 spells CASSQARSSYEQYF. DNA of the CDR3: TGTGCCAGCAGCCAAGCCCGTAGCTCCTACGAGCAGTACTTC. The rearrangement links TRBV14 to TRBJ2-7, with D unclear. Germline V gene lookup returns CDR1 SGHDN and CDR2 FVKESK. This CDR3 is built from 14 residues. With 1 base removed from V and 0 bases from J, the gap between germline ends came to 7 bases.

The V gene is TRBV7-9, the J gene TRBJ1-1; the D gene is possibly TRBD1 (6 bases). Germline V gives CDR1 SEHNR, CDR2 FQNEAQ (reference sequence). This CDR3 contains 17 residues. Trimming stripped 8 bases from V and 0 bases from J, with 22 bases between. This CDR3 reads CASRSSARGKLNTEAFF. In nucleotides, the CDR3 is TGTGCCAGCCGATCTTCAGCAAGGGGGAAATTGAACACTGAAGCTTTCTTT.

The gene calls are TRBV19 and TRBJ2-6; D might be TRBD2 (6 bases). The V gene's germline CDR1 is LNHDA and CDR2 SQIVND (reference sequence). The CDR3 extends over 17 amino acids. Trimming left V 5 bases short and J 0 bases short, with 14 bases between. This CDR3 reads CASSAGPHLSGANVLTF. The DNA for the CDR3 is TGTGCCAGTAGTGCGGGACCGCACCTCTCTGGGGCCAACGTCCTGACTTTC. The full variable domain, rest sourced from reference TRBV19 and TRBJ2-6, is DGGITQSPKYLFRKEGQNVTLSCEQNLNHDAMYWYRQDPGQGLRLIYYSQIVNDFQKGDIAEGYSVSREKKESFPLTVTSAQKNPTAFYLCASSAGPHLSGANVLTFGAGSRLTVL.

The chain carries TRBV6-1 and TRBJ1-6, with D perhaps TRBD1 (5 bases). This CDR3 has 16 amino acids. CDR1 and CDR2 from the germline V gene are MNHNS and SASEGT. Trimming shortened V by 5 bases and J by 8 bases, and 19 bases separated the two germline ends. The CDR3 here is CASSYSGRGSDSPLHF. CDR3 DNA: TGTGCCAGCAGTTACTCGGGCCGGGGGTCGGATTCACCCCTCCACTTT.

Details on this clonotype: One end of the junction is discordant with germline, which a read error may explain. The chain links TRBV7-9 to TRBJ2-5, with TRBD1 as a possible D gene (5 bases). The CDR3 has 16 residues. The V gene's germline CDR1 is SEHNR and CDR2 FQNEAQ (reference sequence). In DNA form, the CDR3 reads TGCGCCAGCAGCCAAGACAGTCCTTATCCCCAAGAGACCCAGTACTTC. Translation: CASSQDSPYPQETQYF. Together with reference TRBV7-9 and TRBJ2-5, the CDR3 gives the full variable domain: DTGVSQNPRHKITKRGQNVTFRCDPISEHNRLYWYRQTLGQGPEFLTYFQNEAQLEKSRLLSDRFSAERPKGSFSTLEIQRTEQGDSAMYLCASSQDSPYPQETQYFGPGTRLLVL.

The J gene is TRBJ2-7, the V gene TRBV10-3; 14 bases agree with TRBD2. From germline, CDR1 is ENHRY and CDR2 SYGVKD. V lost 10 bases, J lost 3 bases, and 8 bases stayed unmatched. The CDR3 length is 15 residues. The chain's CDR3 is CASSGGLAGDYEQYF. The CDR3 DNA reads TGTGCCAGCAGCGGGGGACTAGCGGGAGACTACGAGCAGTACTTC.

J is TRBJ1-2 and V is TRBV10-3; perhaps TRBD1 as D (5 bases). CDR3 length: 13 residues. Deletions cut 10 bases from V and 3 bases from J, with 15 bases between. CDR1 and CDR2 (germline): ENHRY, SYGVKD. CDR3: CASRPRDHYGYTF. The CDR3 coding sequence is TGTGCCAGCAGACCACGGGACCACTATGGCTACACCTTC.